The clone carrying this T cell receptor beta chain has only one observation. What it binds is unknown. This was the immunoSEQ v3 assay. Each library reached 2 million or so read pairs, or about 5-6 million at deep level. Clones were read by immunoSEQ multiplex PCR, and TCRdb kept only the in-frame ones, dropping some. The table has around 50,000 clones, around 70% seen once. This entry comes from a study of TIL therapy for anti-PD-1-resistant metastatic lung cancer. About the research overall: Most patients had lung adenocarcinoma; a few tumors were EGFR-mutant, two ALK-rearranged; half smoked currently or formerly. Median tumor mutation burden was roughly 1.5 mutations per megabase. Overall study findings and caveats: Patients were highly selected, enriched for treatment-naive, never-smoker and oncogene-addicted cases.

Time point indicated: pre-treatment sample, taken before nivolumab and TIL therapy. V was pared by 5 bases and J by 1 base, with 10 bases between. CDR1 MNHEY and CDR2 SMNVEV come from the germline V gene (reference sequence). This CDR3 region has 14 residues. Sequencing was performed on blood, taken at baseline. The receptor's source is a person between 30 and 79 years old with non-small cell lung cancer. The chain carries TRBV27 and TRBJ2-3; D is unresolved. CDR3 region: CASSVRIGTDTQYF. The CDR3 region has the DNA TGTGCCAGCAGTGTGAGGATAGGCACAGATACGCAGTATTTT.